Each of the 10 T cell receptor beta chains below was sequenced from the same sample in a study of T cells in Graves' hyperthyroidism and ophthalmopathy. TCR beta CDR3 region amplification was performed from RNA transcripts. Primed by the HTBI set, a first-round RT-PCR was run on the TCR CDR3. From the multiplex PCR reads, TCRdb called clonotypes with MiXCR, one entry per CDR3 protein. The sample contains nearly 600,000 distinct CDR3 sequences, 13% to 15% of which appear only once. Sequencing was done on a sample of blood. The receptor set was obtained from a woman under 30 with Graves' ophthalmopathy.

This clonotype was found many times. This chain uses TRBV2 with TRBJ2-1, with D tentatively TRBD1 or TRBD2 (5 bases each). The CDR3 contains 14 residues. From germline, CDR1 is SNHLY and CDR2 FYNNEI. V dropped 1 base and J dropped 8 bases, with 12 bases sitting between them. CDR3 bases: TGTGCCAGCAGTGAAGGGGGCGCGGGCTATGAGCAGTTCTTC. This sequence encodes CASSEGGAGYEQFF.

This clonotype was detected a few times. This chain links TRBV3-1 with TRBJ2-7; TRBD1 matches 8 bases. The V segment lost 1 base and the J segment 1 base; nucleotides outside the gene matches: 6. CDR1 is LGHDT, CDR2 YNNKEL, per germline (reference sequence). The CDR3 extends over 16 amino acids. CDR3 sequence: CASSQASGQGSYEQYF. For the CDR3, the DNA is TGTGCCAGCAGCCAAGCGTCCGGACAGGGATCCTACGAGCAGTACTTC.

This clonotype came up many times. The V and J genes are TRBV20-1 and TRBJ2-5, with D possibly TRBD2 on 5 matching bases. V was pared by 0 bases and J by 5 bases, with 13 bases between. The germline gives CDR1 DFQATT, CDR2 SNEGSKA (reference sequence). CDR3 size: 14 residues. The CDR3: CSARDAVDSETQYF. The CDR3 DNA sequence: TGCAGTGCTAGAGATGCGGTGGACTCCGAGACCCAGTACTTC.

This clonotype was detected a few times. The J gene is TRBJ2-1, the V gene TRBV20-1; no clear D gene. The CDR3 runs 14 residues. Germline lookup yields CDR1 DFQATT and CDR2 SNEGSKA (reference sequence). V was trimmed by 3 bases and J by 9 bases, leaving 18 bases between them. This CDR3 is CSARPGRPLSEQFF. CDR3 coding DNA: TGCAGTGCTAGGCCGGGCCGCCCTCTCAGTGAGCAGTTCTTC.

This chain joins TRBV5-1 and TRBJ2-1; 11 bases align to TRBD1. There are 16 residues in the CDR3. The germline gives CDR1 SGHRS, CDR2 YFSETQ. V was clipped by 1 base and J by 6 bases; unmatched bases: 6. The CDR3 DNA reads TGCGCCAGCAGCTTGTCGGCCGGGACAGGGGGCAATGAGCAGTTCTTC. Its translation: CASSLSAGTGGNEQFF.

This clonotype showed up many times. This chain uses TRBV6-2 or TRBV6-3 with TRBJ1-5; 7 bases match TRBD1. Germline values: CDR1 MNHEY, CDR2 SVGEGT. CDR3 length equals 15 residues. Losses at the gene ends were 5 bases for V and 6 bases for J; bases not matched to a gene: 10. The CDR3 sequence is CASSRWATGTQPQHF. Written as DNA, the CDR3 is TGTGCCAGCAGTCGCTGGGCGACAGGGACTCAGCCCCAGCATTTT.

The table lists this clonotype with many counts. The V call is TRBV27, the J call TRBJ2-1; no definite D call. V gave up 3 bases and J gave up 3 bases, with 9 bases separating them. CDR3 length: 14 amino acids. Germline assignment: CDR1 MNHEY and CDR2 SMNVEV (reference sequence). CDR3 nucleotide sequence: TGTGCCAGCAGTTTTGCGGCCAACTACAATGAGCAGTTCTTC. Its protein product is CASSFAANYNEQFF.

This clonotype was counted ten times or more. This sequence joins TRBV12-3 or TRBV12-4 and TRBJ2-1, with TRBD2 matching over 8 bases. With V trimmed by 7 bases and J by 5 bases, 22 bases remained unmatched. The length of the CDR3 is 19 residues. CDR3 nucleotides: TGTGCCAGCATCCCTAAAGGGGGGCTGGAGAGTAGCGGGAACAATGAGCAGTTCTTC. Protein sequence: CASIPKGGLESSGNNEQFF.

At least ten counts were recorded for this clonotype. The chain joins TRBV29-1 to TRBJ2-5; 10 bases are a match to TRBD2. The CDR3 loop spans 16 amino acids. In germline, CDR1 is SQVTM, CDR2 ANQGSEA. Trimming removed 4 bases from V and 1 base from J; junction bases left unmatched: 9. The CDR3 DNA reads TGCAGCGTTGTTGGACTAGCGGACCACGTCCAAGAGACCCAGTACTTC. Amino acids: CSVVGLADHVQETQYF.

This rearrangement joins TRBV7-9 to TRBJ2-2, with TRBD1 matching 8 bases. Germline V gene lookup returns CDR1 SEHNR and CDR2 FQNEAQ (reference sequence). CDR3 length: 15 amino acids. The junction had 6 bases not matched to a gene; V was cut back by 7 bases and J by 2 bases. In nucleotides, the CDR3 is TGTGCCAGCACCCTACAGGGGGGAAACACCGGGGAGCTGTTTTTT. Translated: CASTLQGGNTGELFF.